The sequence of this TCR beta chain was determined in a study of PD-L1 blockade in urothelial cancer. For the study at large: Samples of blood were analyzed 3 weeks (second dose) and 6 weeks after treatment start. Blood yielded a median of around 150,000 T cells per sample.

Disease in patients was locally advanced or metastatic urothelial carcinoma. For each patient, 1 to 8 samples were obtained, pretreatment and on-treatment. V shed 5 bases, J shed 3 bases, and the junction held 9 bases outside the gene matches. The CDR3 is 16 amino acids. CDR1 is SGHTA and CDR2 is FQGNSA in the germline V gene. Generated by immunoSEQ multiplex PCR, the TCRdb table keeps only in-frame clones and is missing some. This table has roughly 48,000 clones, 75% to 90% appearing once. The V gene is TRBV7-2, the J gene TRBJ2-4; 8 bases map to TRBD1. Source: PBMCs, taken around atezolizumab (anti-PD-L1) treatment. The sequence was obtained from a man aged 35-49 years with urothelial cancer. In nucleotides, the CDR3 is TGTGCCAGCAGCCCGGGACAGGCGATAGTCAAAAACATTCAGTACTTC. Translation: CASSPGQAIVKNIQYF.